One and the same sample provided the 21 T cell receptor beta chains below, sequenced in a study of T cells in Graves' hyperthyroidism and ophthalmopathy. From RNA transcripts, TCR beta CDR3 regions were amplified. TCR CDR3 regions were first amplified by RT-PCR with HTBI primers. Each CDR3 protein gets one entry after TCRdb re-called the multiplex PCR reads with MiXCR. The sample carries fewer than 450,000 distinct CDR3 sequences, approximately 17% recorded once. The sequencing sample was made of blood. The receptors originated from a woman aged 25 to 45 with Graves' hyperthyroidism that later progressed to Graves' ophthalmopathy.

CDR3 nucleotide sequence: TGTGCCAGCAGTTACTCGACGGTGGGTGAGCAGTTCTTC. This codes for CASSYSTVGEQFF. V usage is TRBV6-5 and J usage is TRBJ2-1; D is unclear. V lost 0 bases to trimming and J lost 9 bases, with 9 bases between them. Germline CDR1 and CDR2: MNHEY and SVGAGI. This CDR3 has 13 residues.

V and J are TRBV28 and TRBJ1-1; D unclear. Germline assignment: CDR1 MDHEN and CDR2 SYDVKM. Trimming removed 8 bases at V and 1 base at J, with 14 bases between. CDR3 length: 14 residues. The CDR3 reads CASSPSGQNTEAFF. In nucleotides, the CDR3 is TGTGCCAGCTCACCCTCCGGGCAGAACACTGAAGCTTTCTTT.

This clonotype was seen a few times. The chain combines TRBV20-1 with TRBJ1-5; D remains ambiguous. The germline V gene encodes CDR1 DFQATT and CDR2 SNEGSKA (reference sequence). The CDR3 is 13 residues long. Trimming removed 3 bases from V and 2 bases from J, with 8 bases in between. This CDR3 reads CSASRAGNQPQHF. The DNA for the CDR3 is TGCAGTGCTAGCCGGGCGGGCAATCAGCCCCAGCATTTT.

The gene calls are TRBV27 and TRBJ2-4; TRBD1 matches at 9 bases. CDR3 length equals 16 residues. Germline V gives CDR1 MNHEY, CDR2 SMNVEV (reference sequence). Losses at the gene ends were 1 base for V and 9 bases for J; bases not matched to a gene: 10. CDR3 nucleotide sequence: TGTGCCAGCAGTTTATTGCCGGACAGGGGCGCAGGCATTCAGTACTTC. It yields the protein CASSLLPDRGAGIQYF.

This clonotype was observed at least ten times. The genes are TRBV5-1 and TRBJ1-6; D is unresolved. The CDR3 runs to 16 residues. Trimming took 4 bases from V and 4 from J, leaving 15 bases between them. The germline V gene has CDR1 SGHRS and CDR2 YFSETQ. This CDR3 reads CASSLSGFGYNSPLHF. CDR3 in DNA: TGCGCCAGCAGCCTATCAGGATTCGGATATAATTCACCCCTCCACTTT.

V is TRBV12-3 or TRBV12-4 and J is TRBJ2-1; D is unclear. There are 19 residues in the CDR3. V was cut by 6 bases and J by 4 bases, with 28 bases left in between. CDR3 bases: TGTGCCAGCAGCCACACGAGGAGATTTCTAGTAGGCTCTTACAATGAGCAGTTCTTC. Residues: CASSHTRRFLVGSYNEQFF.

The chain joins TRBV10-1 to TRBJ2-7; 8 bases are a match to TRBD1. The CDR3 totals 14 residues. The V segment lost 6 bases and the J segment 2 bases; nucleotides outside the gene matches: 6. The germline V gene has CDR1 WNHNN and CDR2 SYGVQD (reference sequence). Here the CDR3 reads CASSRDRRPYEQYF. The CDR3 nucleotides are TGCGCCAGCAGCCGGGACAGGCGACCCTACGAGCAGTACTTC.

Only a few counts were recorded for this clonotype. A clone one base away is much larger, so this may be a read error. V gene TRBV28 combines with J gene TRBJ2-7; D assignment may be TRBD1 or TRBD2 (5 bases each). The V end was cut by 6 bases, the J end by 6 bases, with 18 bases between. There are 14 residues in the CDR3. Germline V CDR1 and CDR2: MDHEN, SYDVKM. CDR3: CASRPGAASPEQYF. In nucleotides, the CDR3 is TGTGCCAGCAGGCCCGGGGCAGCTTCCCCCGAGCAGTACTTC.

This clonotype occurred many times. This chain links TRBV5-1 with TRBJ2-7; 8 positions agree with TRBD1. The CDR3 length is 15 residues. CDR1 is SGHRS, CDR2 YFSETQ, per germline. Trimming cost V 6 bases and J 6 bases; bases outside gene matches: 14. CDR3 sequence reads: CASTPSSDRESEQYF. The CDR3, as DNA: TGCGCCAGCACCCCCTCCTCGGACAGGGAGAGCGAGCAGTACTTC.

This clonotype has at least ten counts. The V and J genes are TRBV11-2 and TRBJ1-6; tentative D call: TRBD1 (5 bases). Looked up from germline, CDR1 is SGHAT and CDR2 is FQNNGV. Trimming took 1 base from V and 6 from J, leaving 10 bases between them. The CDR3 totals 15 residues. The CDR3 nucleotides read TGTGCCAGCAGCTTAGGGGGCTCCCCTAATTCACCCCTCCACTTT. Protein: CASSLGGSPNSPLHF.

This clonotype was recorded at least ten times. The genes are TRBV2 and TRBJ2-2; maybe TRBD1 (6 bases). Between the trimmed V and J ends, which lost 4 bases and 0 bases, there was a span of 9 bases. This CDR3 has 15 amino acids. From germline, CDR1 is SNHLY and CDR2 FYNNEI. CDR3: CASSVQGTNTGELFF. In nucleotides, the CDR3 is TGTGCCAGCAGTGTACAGGGAACGAACACCGGGGAGCTGTTTTTT.

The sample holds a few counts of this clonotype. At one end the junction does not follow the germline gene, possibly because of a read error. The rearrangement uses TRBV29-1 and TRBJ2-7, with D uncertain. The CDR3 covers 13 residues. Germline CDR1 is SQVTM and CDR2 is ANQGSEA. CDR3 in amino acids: CSVSSTVSYGQYF. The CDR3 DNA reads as TGCAGCGTTTCTAGTACGGTGTCCTACGGGCAGTACTTC.

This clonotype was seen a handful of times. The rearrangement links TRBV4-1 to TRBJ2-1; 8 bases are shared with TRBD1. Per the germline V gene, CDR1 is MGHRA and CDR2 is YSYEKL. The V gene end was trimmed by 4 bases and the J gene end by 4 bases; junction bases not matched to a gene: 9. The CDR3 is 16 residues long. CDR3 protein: CASSPLPGQDYNEQFF. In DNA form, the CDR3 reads TGCGCCAGCAGCCCCCTACCGGGACAGGATTACAATGAGCAGTTCTTC.

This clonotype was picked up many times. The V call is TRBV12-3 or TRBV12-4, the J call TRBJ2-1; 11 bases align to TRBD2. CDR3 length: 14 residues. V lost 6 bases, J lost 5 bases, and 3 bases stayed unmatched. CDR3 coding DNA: TGTGCCAGCAGCGGGACTAGCGGAGACAATGAGCAGTTCTTC. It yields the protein CASSGTSGDNEQFF.

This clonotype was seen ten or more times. For the CDR3, the DNA is TGTGCCAGCAGGCGAGAAAAACTGTTTTTT. Translating it yields CASRREKLFF. This chain joins TRBV2 and TRBJ1-4; D not resolved. The germline V gene has CDR1 SNHLY and CDR2 FYNNEI. This CDR3 is built from 10 residues. V was cut by 6 bases and J by 8 bases, with 4 bases left in between.

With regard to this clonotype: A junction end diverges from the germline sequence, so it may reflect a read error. As DNA, the CDR3 is TGTGCCAGCAGCTCAAGCGGACAGATCTACGAGCAGTGCTTC. This codes for CASSSSGQIYEQCF. This chain connects TRBV7-9 to TRBJ2-7, with D perhaps TRBD1 (6 bases). The CDR3 is made up of 14 amino acids. Germline V gene sequence: CDR1 SEHNR, CDR2 FQNEAQ (reference sequence).

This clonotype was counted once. The CDR3 loop reads CASSYRKYIRTGRTNEKLFF. CDR3 DNA sequence: TGTGCCAGCAGTTACAGAAAATATATCCGGACAGGGCGAACTAATGAAAAACTGTTTTTT. V gene TRBV6-5 combines with J gene TRBJ1-4; 8 nucleotides agree with TRBD1. V lost 2 bases to trimming and J lost 1 base; unmatched junction nucleotides: 15. The CDR3 has 20 amino acids. The germline CDR1 and CDR2 sequences are MNHEY and SVGAGI.

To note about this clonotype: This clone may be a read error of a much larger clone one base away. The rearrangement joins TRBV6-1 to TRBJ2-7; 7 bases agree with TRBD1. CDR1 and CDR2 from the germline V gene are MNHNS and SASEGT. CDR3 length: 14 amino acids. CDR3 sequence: CARSPTGRGYEQYF. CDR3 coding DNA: TGTGCCCGCAGTCCGACAGGGCGCGGATACGAGCAGTACTTC.

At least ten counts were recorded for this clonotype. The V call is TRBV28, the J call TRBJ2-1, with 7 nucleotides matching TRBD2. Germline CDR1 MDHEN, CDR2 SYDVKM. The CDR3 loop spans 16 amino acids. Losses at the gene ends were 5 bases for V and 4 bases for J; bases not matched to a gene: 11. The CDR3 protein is CASSAGPREGYNEQFF. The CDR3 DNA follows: TGTGCCAGCAGTGCTGGACCGAGGGAGGGTTACAATGAGCAGTTCTTC.

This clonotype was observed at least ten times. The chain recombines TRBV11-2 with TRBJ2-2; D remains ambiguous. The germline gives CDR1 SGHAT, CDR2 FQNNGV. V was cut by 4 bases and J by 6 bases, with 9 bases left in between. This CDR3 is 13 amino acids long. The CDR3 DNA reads TGTGCCAGCAGCTCCGTCGCGTCCGGGGAGCTGTTTTTT. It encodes CASSSVASGELFF.

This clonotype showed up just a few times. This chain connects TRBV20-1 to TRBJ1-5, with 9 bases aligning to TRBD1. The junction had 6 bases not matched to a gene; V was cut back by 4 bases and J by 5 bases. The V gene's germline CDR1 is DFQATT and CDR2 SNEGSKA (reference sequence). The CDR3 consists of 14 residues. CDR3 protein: CSATTGGADQPQHF. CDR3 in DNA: TGCAGTGCTACCACAGGGGGCGCAGATCAGCCCCAGCATTTT.